This entry describes one TCR beta chain. Its antigen has not been determined. Base qualities are not at hand, and no much larger clone is one base apart. Per the germline V gene, SGDLS is the CDR1 and YYNGEE is the CDR2. The CDR3, cysteine through phenylalanine, is 15 amino acids long. The kept DNA is CDR3 alone, 45 bases in frame from the first base. Between the V and J ends, shortened by 4 bases and 5 bases respectively, the junction contains 17 bases. This record comes from a study of blood T cell repertoires in COVID-19 (dated by TCRdb to 2020 to 2022). For context, the study as a whole: The collaborator samples originated in the United States, Italy and Spain and spanned the acute and convalescent phases of COVID-19. The material from the prospective study consisted of cDNA or gDNA derived from T cells, B-cell-depleted T cells, or PBMCs. Subjects who had been exposed to COVID-19, were actively infected with it, or had recovered from it provided the deeply sampled blood TCRbeta repertoires that made up the dataset. The repertoires were made available in a free public database intended to serve as a resource for research on the immune response to SARS-CoV-2. The samples were drawn from the first 160 participants of the ongoing ImmuneRACE study and from some 1,300 subjects provided by 6 global collaborators. A de-identified subject ID, COVID-19 status, age in years and sex were almost always included in the sample metadata. Where available, HLA class I and class II types were taken from metadata supplied by the sample provider and were not determined by assay-based typing. The paper as a whole reports these results and caveats: Clinical and demographic metadata were provided uncurated, with the amount varying by source and participant.

The collaborating institutions used their own protocols to collect whole blood in K2EDTA tubes. For TCRbeta analysis, collaborators shipped samples in one of three forms: frozen whole blood, isolated PBMCs, or DNA extracted from either of those sample types. The immunoSEQ Assay, a bias-controlled multiplex PCR, was used to amplify TCRbeta CDR3 regions from genomic DNA. In the authors' own workflow: The number of nucleated cells in each sample was estimated by amplification of reference gene primers within the assay. To quantify the absolute abundance of each unique TCRbeta CDR3 rearrangement, sequence reads were collapsed and filtered. For each sample, productive Simpson clonality was calculated by taking the square root of Simpson's diversity index across productive rearrangements. Imported from immuneACCESS, the table was reduced by TCRdb to in-frame sequences with V and J called. These copies leave out some clones; in studies compared against another copy, an unresolved V gene accounts for under half, and the cause of the remainder is not known. The V and J calls and clone size come from that table; D and trimming were worked out from the DNA. Counted in this sample were about 110,000 clones; over 75% of them appeared once. The ten largest clones add up to about 3.8% of the sample.

The sequencing sample was made of peripheral blood. This receptor was taken from a woman in her seventies with acute or convalescent COVID-19. The chain uses TRBV9 and TRBJ2-3; matching of 6 bases hints at TRBD2 as the D gene. The DNA sequence follows: TGTGCCAGCAGCCCCCGAGGCGGGGCTGGAGATACGCAGTATTTT. This is translated as CASSPRGGAGDTQYF.